This section outlines one TCR beta chain sequence together with its context. Its antigen is unidentified. This record belongs to a study of T-cell memory formation after mild COVID-19. Whole-study context: There were largely donor-specific TCR clusters. Regarding the study as a whole: Largely, contracting CD4+ clones fell within CM and EM, and contracting CD8+ clones within EMRA. Cross-reactive memory appears to have joined, as suggested by some responding clones showing up in pre-infection memory.

It was 5'RACE with constant-segment primers that produced the TCR alpha and TCR beta cDNA libraries, which carried sample barcodes and UMIs. One entry per CDR3 protein, called by TCRdb with MiXCR from the 5' RACE reads. Of fewer than 550,000 distinct CDR3 sequences in the sample, around 19% were seen once. The TCR was taken from an adult woman who had mild COVID-19 (a few samples of this study predate the infection). Cell type and time point are not known. Sample: PBMCs or a T cell subset sorted from them (not recorded which).

The chain's CDR3 is CASTSLGQGAREQYF. CDR3 DNA sequence: TGTGCCAGCACCTCCCTCGGGCAGGGGGCCCGCGAGCAGTACTTC. The chain has TRBV7-6 and TRBJ2-7; 8 bases agree with TRBD1. CDR3 length: 15 amino acids. V shed 7 bases and J 6 bases; nucleotides not matched to a gene: 14. Germline CDR1 reads SGHVS; CDR2 reads FNYEAQ.